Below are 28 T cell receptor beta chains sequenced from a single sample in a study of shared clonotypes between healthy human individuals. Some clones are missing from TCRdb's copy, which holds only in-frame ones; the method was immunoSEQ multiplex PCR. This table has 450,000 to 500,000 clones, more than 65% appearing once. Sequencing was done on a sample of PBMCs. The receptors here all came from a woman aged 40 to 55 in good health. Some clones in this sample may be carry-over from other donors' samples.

The DNA for the CDR3 is TGTGCCAGCAGCGTCCGGGACATCTCTGACTATGGCTACACCTTC. Its protein product is CASSVRDISDYGYTF. This rearrangement joins TRBV7-9 to TRBJ1-2, with D perhaps TRBD1 (6 bases). Trimming took off 5 bases at V and 3 bases at J, with 16 bases between the two ends. This CDR3 has 15 residues. From germline, CDR1 is SEHNR and CDR2 FQNEAQ (reference sequence). The full variable domain, completed using reference TRBV7-9 and TRBJ1-2, is DTGVSQNPRHKITKRGQNVTFRCDPISEHNRLYWYRQTLGQGPEFLTYFQNEAQLEKSRLLSDRFSAERPKGSFSTLEIQRTEQGDSAMYLCASSVRDISDYGYTFGSGTRLTVV.

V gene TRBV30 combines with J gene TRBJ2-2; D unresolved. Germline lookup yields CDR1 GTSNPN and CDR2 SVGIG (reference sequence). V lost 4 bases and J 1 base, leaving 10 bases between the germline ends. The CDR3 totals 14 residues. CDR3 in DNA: TGTGCCTGGATGCGTAGGTGGAACACCGGGGAGCTGTTTTTT. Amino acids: CAWMRRWNTGELFF.

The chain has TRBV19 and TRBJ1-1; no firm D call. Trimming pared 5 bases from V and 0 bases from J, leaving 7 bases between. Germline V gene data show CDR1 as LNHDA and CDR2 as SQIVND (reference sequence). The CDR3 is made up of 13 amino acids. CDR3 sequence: CASSQYMNTEAFF. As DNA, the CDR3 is TGTGCCAGTAGTCAGTACATGAACACTGAAGCTTTCTTT.

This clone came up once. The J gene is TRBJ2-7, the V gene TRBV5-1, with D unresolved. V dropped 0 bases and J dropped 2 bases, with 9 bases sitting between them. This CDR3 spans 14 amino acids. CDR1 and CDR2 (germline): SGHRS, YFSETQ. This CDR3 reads CASSLGPTAYEQYF. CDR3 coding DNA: TGCGCCAGCAGCTTGGGCCCGACGGCCTACGAGCAGTACTTC.

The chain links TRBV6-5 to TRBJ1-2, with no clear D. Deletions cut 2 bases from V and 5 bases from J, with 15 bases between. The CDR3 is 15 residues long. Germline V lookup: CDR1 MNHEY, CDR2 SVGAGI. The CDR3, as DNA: TGTGCCAGCAGTTACCGTGCCAGGACTGCTTATGGCTACACCTTC. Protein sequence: CASSYRARTAYGYTF.

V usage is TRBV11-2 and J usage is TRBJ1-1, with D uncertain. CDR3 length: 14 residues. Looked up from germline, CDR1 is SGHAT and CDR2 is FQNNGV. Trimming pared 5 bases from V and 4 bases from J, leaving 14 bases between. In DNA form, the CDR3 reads TGTGCCAGCAGCCCATTGGGCCGGGGCACTGAAGCTTTCTTT. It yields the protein CASSPLGRGTEAFF.

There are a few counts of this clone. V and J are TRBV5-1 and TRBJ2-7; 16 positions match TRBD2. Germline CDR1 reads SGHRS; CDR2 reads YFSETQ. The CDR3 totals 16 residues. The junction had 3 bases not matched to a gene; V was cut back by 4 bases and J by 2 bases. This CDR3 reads CASSGGTSGRAYEQYF. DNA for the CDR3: TGCGCCAGCAGCGGAGGGACTAGCGGGAGGGCCTACGAGCAGTACTTC. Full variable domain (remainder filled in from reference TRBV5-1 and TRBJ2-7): KAGVTQTPRYLIKTRGQQVTLSCSPISGHRSVSWYQQTPGQGLQFLFEYFSETQRNKGNFPGRFSGRQFSNSRSEMNVSTLELGDSALYLCASSGGTSGRAYEQYFGPGTRLTVT.

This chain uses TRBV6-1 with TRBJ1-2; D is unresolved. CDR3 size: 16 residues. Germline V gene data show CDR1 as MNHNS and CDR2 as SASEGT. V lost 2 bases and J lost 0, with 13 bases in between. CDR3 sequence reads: CASSERSWGANYGYTF. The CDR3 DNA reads TGTGCCAGCAGTGAAAGGAGTTGGGGAGCTAACTATGGCTACACCTTC.

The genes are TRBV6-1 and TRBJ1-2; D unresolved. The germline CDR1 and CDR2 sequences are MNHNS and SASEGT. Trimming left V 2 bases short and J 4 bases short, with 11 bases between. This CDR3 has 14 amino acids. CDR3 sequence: CASSEIFGSYGYTF. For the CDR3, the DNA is TGTGCCAGCAGTGAAATTTTTGGGAGCTATGGCTACACCTTC.

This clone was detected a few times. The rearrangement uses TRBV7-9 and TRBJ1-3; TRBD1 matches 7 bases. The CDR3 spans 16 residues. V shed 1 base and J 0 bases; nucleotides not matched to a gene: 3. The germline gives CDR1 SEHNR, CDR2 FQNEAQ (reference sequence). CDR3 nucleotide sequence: TGTGCCAGCAGCTTAGAGGGGGACAGCTCTGGAAACACCATATATTTT. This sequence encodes CASSLEGDSSGNTIYF. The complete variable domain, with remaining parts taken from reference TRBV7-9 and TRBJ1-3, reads DTGVSQNPRHKITKRGQNVTFRCDPISEHNRLYWYRQTLGQGPEFLTYFQNEAQLEKSRLLSDRFSAERPKGSFSTLEIQRTEQGDSAMYLCASSLEGDSSGNTIYFGEGSWLTVV.

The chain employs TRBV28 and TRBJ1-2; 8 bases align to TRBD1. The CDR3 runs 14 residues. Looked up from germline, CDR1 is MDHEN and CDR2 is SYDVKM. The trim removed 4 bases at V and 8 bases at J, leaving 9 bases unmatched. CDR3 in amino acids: CASSSYRGAGGYTF. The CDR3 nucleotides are TGTGCCAGCAGTTCCTACAGGGGGGCGGGCGGCTACACCTTC.

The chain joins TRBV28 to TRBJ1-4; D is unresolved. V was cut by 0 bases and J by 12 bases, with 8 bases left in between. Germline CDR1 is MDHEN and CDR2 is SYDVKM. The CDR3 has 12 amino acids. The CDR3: CASSLWDDELFF. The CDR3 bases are TGTGCCAGCAGTTTATGGGACGATGAACTGTTTTTT.

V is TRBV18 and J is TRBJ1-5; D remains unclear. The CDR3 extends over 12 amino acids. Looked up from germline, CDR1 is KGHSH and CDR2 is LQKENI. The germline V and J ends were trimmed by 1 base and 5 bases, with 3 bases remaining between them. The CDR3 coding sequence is TGTGCCAGCTCACCACAGGATCAGCCCCAGCATTTT. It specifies CASSPQDQPQHF. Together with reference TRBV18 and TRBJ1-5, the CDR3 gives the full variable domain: NAGVMQNPRHLVRRRGQEARLRCSPMKGHSHVYWYRQLPEEGLKFMVYLQKENIIDESGMPKERFSAEFPKEGPSILRIQQVVRGDSAAYFCASSPQDQPQHFGDGTRLSIL.

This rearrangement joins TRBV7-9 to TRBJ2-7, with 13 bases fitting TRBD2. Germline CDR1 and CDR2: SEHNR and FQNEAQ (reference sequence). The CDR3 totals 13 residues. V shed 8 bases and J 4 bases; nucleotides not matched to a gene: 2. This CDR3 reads CASGTSGAYEQYF. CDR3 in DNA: TGTGCCAGCGGGACTAGCGGGGCATACGAGCAGTACTTC.

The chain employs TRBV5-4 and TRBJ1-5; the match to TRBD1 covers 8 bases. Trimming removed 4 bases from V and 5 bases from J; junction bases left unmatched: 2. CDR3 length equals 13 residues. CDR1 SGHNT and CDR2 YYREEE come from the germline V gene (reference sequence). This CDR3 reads CASSADRDQPQHF. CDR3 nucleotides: TGTGCCAGCAGCGCGGACAGGGATCAGCCCCAGCATTTT. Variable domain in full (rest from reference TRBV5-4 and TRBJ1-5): ETGVTQSPTHLIKTRGQQVTLRCSSQSGHNTVSWYQQALGQGPQFIFQYYREEENGRGNFPPRFSGLQFPNYSSELNVNALELDDSALYLCASSADRDQPQHFGDGTRLSIL.

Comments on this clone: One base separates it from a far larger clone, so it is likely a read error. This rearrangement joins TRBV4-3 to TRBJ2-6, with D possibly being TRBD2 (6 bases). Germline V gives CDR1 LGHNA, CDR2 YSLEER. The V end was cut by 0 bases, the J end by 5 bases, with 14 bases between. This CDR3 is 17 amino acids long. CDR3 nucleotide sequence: TGCGCCAGCAGCCAAGATCCAGGGACTTCTTGGGCCAACGTCCTGACTTTC. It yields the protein CASSQDPGTSWANVLTF.

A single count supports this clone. CDR3 region: CASSLDSGNTIYF. CDR3 DNA sequence: TGTGCCAGCTCCCTTGACTCTGGAAACACCATATATTTT. The chain uses TRBV18 and TRBJ1-3; D remains ambiguous. V lost 6 bases and J lost 0, with 6 bases in between. The CDR3 totals 13 residues. The germline V gene has CDR1 KGHSH and CDR2 LQKENI.

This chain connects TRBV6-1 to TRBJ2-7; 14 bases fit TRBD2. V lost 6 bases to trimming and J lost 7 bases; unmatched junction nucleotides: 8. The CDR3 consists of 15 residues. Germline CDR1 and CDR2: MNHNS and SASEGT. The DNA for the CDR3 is TGTGCCAGCAGGAGACTAGCGGGAGGGCTTGGGGAGCAGTACTTC. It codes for CASRRLAGGLGEQYF.

Here the CDR3 reads CAISSPLSGNEDTQYF. The CDR3 region has the DNA TGTGCCATCAGTTCCCCGCTTAGCGGGAATGAGGATACGCAGTATTTT. The rearrangement joins TRBV10-3 to TRBJ2-3; 8 bases are a match to TRBD2. The CDR3 totals 16 residues. Germline loops: CDR1 ENHRY, CDR2 SYGVKD. J was trimmed by 6 bases and V by 5 bases; bases with no gene match: 13.

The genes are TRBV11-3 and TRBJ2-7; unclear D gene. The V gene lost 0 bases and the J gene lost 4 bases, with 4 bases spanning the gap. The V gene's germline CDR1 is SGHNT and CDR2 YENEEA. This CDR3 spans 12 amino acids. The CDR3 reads CASSLEGYEQYF. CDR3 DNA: TGTGCCAGCAGCTTAGAGGGATACGAGCAGTACTTC.

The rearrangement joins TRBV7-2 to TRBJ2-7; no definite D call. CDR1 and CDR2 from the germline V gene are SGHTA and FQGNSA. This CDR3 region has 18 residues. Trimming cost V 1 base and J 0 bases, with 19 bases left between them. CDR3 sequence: CASSLVPQKRTRSYEQYF. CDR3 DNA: TGTGCCAGCAGCTTAGTACCCCAAAAAAGAACACGCTCCTACGAGCAGTACTTC.

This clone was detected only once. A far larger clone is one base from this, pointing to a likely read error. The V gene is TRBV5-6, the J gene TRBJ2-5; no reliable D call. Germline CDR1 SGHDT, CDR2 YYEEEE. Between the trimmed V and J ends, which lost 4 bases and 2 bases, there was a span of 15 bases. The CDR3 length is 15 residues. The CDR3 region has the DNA TGTGCCAGCAGCCCTGTGGGCAGTGTGCAAGAGACCCAGTACTTC. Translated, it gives CASSPVGSVQETQYF.

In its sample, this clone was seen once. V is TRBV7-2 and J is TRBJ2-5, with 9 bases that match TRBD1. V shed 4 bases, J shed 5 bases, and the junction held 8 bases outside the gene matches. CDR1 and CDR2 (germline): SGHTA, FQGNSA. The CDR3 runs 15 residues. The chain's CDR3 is CASSSGTGSGETQYF. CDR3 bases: TGTGCCAGCAGCTCCGGGACAGGGAGTGGGGAGACCCAGTACTTC.

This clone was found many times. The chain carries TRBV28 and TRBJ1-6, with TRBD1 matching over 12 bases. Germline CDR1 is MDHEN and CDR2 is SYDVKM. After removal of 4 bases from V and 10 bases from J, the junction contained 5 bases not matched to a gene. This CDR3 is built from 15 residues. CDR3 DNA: TGTGCCAGCAGTTCGGGACAGGGGGCAAGGTCACCCCTCCACTTT. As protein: CASSSGQGARSPLHF.

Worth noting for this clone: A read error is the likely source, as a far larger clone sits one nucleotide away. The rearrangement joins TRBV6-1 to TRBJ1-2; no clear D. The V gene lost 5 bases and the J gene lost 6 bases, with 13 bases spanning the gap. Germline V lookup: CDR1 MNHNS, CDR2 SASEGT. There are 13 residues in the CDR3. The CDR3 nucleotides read TGTGCCAGCAGTCCAGCAGCGGAAGATGGCTACACCTTC. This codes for CASSPAAEDGYTF.

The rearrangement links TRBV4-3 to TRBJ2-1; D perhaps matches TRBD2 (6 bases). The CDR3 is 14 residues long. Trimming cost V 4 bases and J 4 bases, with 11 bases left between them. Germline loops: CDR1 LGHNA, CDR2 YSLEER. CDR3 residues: CASSLHGGYNEQFF. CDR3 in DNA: TGCGCCAGCAGCCTCCATGGGGGGTACAATGAGCAGTTCTTC.

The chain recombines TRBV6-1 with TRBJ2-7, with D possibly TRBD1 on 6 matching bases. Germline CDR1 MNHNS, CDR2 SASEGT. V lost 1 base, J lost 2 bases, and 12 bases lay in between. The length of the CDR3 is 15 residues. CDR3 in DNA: TGTGCCAGCAGTGAAGTAAGGACAGACCCCTACGAGCAGTACTTC. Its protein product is CASSEVRTDPYEQYF.

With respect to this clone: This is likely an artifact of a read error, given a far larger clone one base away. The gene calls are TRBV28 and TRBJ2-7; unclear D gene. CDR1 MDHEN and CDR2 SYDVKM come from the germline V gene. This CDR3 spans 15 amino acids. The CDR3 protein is CSSSLRRLRSYEQYF. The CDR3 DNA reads TGTTCCAGCAGTTTAAGGCGATTACGGTCCTACGAGCAGTACTTC.